This TCR beta chain was identified in a study of early T cells in non-severe SARS-CoV-2 infection. Study as a whole: Chains were not paired, and sequencing was done on bulk RNA from unsorted whole blood. Findings and limits, study-wide: Comparison of clonotypes with VDJdb favored anti-spike CD8 responses while missing private and CD4 specificities.

This clonotype was recorded many times. Its specificity is unknown. This CDR3 has 16 amino acids. V was pared by 4 bases and J by 7 bases, with 21 bases between. Germline-derived CDR1 and CDR2 are SGHRS and YFSETQ. Individual cDNA molecules received unique molecular identifiers. Each CDR3 protein is one row after TCRdb ran MiXCR on the 5' RACE reads. The sample records 20,000 to 30,000 distinct CDR3 sequences, 4% to 4.5% being singletons. Material for sequencing was whole blood. This TCR was sampled from an adult who was a healthcare worker with PCR-confirmed SARS-CoV-2 infection or an uninfected control (not recorded which). J is TRBJ2-1 and V is TRBV5-1, with D maybe TRBD2 (6 bases). The CDR3 spells CASSPAGGEGFNEQFF. CDR3 nucleotides: TGCGCCAGCAGCCCGGCCGGGGGAGAGGGTTTTAATGAGCAGTTCTTC.